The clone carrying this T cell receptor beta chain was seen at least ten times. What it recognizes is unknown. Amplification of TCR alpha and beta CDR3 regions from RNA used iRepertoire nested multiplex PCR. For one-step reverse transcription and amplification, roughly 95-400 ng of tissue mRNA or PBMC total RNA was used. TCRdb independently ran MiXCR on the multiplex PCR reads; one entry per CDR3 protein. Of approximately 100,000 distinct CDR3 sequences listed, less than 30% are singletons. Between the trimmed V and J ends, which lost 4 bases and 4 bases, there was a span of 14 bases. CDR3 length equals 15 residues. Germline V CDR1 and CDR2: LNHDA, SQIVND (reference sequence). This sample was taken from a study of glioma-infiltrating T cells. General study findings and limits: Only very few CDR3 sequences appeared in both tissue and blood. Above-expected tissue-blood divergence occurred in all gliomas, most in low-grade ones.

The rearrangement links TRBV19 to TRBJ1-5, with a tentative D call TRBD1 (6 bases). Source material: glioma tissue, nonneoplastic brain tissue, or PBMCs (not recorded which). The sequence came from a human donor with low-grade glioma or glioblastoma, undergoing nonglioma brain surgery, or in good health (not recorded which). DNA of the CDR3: TGTGCCAGTAGTACCGACAGGTCACTTAATCAGCCCCAGCATTTT. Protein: CASSTDRSLNQPQHF. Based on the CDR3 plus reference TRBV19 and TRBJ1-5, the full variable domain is DGGITQSPKYLFRKEGQNVTLSCEQNLNHDAMYWYRQDPGQGLRLIYYSQIVNDFQKGDIAEGYSVSREKKESFPLTVTSAQKNPTAFYLCASSTDRSLNQPQHFGDGTRLSIL.